These T cell receptor beta chains were read from a single sample in a study of shared clonotypes between healthy human individuals. Clones were sequenced by immunoSEQ multiplex PCR, and TCRdb holds only the in-frame ones, with some missing. This sample carries about 1.4 million clones, 96% of them seen once, and the ten largest clones take 1% to 1.5%. Source material: naive CD4+ T cells sorted from blood. The receptor source for this set is a man aged 25-45 years in good health. Both conserved end residues are part of each CDR3. A D gene is named only where the DNA matches it firmly. Clone size is stated in some rows and not others, as once, few, many or a class when expanded.

J gene,clone size,V gene,D gene,CDR3 protein,CDR3 DNA
TRBJ1-5,-,TRBV27,-,CASSLRTGNQPQHF,TGTGCCAGCAGTTTACGGACAGGCAATCAGCCCCAGCATTTT
TRBJ2-2,-,TRBV15,-,CATSRGLGLGLGHTGELFF,TGTGCCACCAGCAGAGGGCTAGGTTTAGGGTTAGGTCACACCGGGGAGCTGTTTTTT
TRBJ2-7,-,TRBV27,-,CASRFLSGQVGSSYEQYF,TGTGCCAGCAGATTTCTGAGCGGCCAGGTGGGGAGCTCCTACGAGCAGTACTTC
TRBJ2-7,-,TRBV5-4,-,CASSRKDSSYEQYF,TGTGCCAGCAGCAGGAAAGACAGCTCCTACGAGCAGTACTTC
TRBJ2-1,-,TRBV23-1,-,CASSQSGLLSYNEQFF,TGCGCCAGCAGTCAATCAGGACTTCTCTCCTACAATGAGCAGTTCTTC
TRBJ2-2,once,TRBV10-2,-,CASSESPSGRELFF,TGCGCCAGCAGTGAGTCGCCCAGTGGTAGGGAGCTGTTTTTT
TRBJ2-2,-,TRBV5-1,-,CASSQNTGELFF,TGCGCCAGCAGCCAGAACACCGGGGAGCTGTTTTTT
TRBJ2-1,once,TRBV7-3,-,CASSSGRASYNEQFF,TGTGCCAGCAGCTCTGGCCGGGCCTCCTACAATGAGCAGTTCTTC
TRBJ2-1,-,TRBV18,TRBD2,CASSPQLAGAREQFF,TGTGCCAGCTCACCACAACTAGCGGGAGCCAGGGAGCAGTTCTTC
TRBJ2-7,-,TRBV7-9,TRBD2,CASSLMGLATYEQYF,TGTGCCAGCAGCTTGATGGGACTAGCGACCTACGAGCAGTACTTC
TRBJ1-3,-,TRBV29-1,TRBD1,CSGQGGSGNTIYF,TGCAGCGGACAGGGCGGATCTGGAAACACCATATATTTT